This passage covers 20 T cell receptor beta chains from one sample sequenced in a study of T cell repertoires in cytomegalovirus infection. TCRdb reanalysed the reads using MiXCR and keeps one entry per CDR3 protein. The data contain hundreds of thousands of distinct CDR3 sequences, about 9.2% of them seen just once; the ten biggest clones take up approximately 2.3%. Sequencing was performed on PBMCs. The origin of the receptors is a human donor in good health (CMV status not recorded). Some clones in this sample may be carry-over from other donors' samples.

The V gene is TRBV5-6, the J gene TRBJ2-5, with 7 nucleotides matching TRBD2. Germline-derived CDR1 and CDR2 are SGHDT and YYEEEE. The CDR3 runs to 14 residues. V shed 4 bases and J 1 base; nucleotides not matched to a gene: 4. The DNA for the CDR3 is TGTGCCAGCAGCCGAGGCGGGGGCCAAGAGACCCAGTACTTC. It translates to CASSRGGGQETQYF.

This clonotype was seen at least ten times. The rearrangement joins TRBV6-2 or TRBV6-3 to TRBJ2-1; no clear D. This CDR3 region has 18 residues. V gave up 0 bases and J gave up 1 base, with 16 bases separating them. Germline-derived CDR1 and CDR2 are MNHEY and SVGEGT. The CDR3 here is CASSYSTFAQPSYNEQFF. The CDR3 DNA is TGTGCCAGCAGTTACTCGACTTTCGCGCAGCCTTCCTACAATGAGCAGTTCTTC.

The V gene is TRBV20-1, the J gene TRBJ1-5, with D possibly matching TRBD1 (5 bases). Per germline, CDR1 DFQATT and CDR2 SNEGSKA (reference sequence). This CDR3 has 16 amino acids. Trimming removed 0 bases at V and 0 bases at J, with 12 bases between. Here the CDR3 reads CSARESGIYSNQPQHF. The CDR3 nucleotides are TGCAGTGCTAGAGAGTCAGGGATTTATAGCAATCAGCCCCAGCATTTT.

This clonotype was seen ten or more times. CDR3: CSARDSGKGANNQPQHF. CDR3 nucleotides: TGCAGTGCTAGAGATAGTGGGAAGGGGGCAAATAATCAGCCCCAGCATTTT. The rearrangement links TRBV20-1 to TRBJ1-5; 7 bases fit TRBD1. With 0 bases clipped from V and 4 bases from J, the junction kept 12 bases outside the gene matches. CDR1 and CDR2 (germline): DFQATT, SNEGSKA (reference sequence). This CDR3 spans 17 amino acids.

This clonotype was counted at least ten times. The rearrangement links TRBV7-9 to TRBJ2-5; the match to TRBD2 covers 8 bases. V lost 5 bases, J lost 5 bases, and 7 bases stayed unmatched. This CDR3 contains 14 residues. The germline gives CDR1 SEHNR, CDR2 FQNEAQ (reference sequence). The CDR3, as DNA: TGTGCCAGCAGCCCCCGGGAGGGTGAGGAGACCCAGTACTTC. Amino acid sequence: CASSPREGEETQYF.

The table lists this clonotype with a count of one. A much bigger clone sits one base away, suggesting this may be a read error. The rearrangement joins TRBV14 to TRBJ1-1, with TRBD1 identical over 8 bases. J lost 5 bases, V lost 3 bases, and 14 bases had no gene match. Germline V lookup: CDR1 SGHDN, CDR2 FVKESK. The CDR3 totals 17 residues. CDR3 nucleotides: TGTGCCAGCAGCCATATGTCGAGACAGGGGTTGAGAACTGAAGCTTTCTTT. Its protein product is CASSHMSRQGLRTEAFF.

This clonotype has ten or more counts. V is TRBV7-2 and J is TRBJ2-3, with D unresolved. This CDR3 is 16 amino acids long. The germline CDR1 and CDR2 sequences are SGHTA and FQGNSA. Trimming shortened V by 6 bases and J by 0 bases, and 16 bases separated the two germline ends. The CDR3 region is CASRKRTDSSTDTQYF. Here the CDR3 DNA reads TGTGCCAGCAGAAAAAGGACGGATTCTAGCACAGATACGCAGTATTTT.

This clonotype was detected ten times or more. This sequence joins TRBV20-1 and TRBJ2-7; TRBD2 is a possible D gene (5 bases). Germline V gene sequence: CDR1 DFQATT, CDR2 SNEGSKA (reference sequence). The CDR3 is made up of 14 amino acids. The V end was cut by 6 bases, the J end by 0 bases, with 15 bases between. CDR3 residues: CSALTNMGSYEQYV. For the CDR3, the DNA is TGCAGTGCCTTGACTAACATGGGCTCCTACGAGCAGTACGTC.

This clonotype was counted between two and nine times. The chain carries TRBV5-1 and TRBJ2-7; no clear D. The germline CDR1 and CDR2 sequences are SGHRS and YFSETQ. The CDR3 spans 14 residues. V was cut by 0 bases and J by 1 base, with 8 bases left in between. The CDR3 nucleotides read TGCGCCAGCAGCTTGGATCAGGAATCCTACGAGCAGTACTTC. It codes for CASSLDQESYEQYF.

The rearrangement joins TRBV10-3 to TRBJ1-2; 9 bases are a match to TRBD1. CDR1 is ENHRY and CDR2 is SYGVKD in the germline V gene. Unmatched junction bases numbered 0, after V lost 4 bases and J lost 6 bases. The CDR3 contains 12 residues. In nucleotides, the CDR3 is TGTGCCATCAGTGGGACAGGGGATGGCTACACCTTC. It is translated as CAISGTGDGYTF.

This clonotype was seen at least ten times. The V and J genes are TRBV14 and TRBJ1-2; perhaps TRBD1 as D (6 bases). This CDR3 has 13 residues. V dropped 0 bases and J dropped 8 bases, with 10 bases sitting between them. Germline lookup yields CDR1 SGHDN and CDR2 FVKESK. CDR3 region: CASSQDHRVGYTF. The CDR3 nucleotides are TGTGCCAGCAGCCAAGATCACAGGGTCGGCTACACCTTC.

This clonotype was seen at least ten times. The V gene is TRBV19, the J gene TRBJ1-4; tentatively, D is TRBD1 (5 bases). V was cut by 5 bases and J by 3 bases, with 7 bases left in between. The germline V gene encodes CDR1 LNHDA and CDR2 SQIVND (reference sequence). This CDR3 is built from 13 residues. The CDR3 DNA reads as TGTGCCAGTAGTTGGGGGGCTAATGAAAAACTGTTTTTT. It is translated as CASSWGANEKLFF.

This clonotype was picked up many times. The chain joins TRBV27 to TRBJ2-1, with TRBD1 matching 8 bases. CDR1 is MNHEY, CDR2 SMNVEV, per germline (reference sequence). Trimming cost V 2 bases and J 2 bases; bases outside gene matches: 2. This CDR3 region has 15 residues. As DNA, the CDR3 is TGTGCCAGCAGTTTAAGCAGGGGGCCCTACAATGAGCAGTTCTTC. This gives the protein CASSLSRGPYNEQFF.

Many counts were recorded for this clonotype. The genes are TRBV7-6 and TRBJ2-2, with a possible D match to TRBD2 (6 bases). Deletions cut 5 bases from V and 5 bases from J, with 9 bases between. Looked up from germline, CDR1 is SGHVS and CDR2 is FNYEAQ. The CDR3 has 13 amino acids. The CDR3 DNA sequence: TGTGCCAGCAGCATGGGGGGTACCGGGGAGCTGTTTTTT. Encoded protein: CASSMGGTGELFF.

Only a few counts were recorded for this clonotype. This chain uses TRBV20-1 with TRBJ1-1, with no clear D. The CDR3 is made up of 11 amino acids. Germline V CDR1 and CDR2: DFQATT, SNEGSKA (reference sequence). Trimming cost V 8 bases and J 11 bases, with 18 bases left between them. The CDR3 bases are TGCAGTTCACCCTTATCCGAAGGGGCTTTCTTT. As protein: CSSPLSEGAFF.

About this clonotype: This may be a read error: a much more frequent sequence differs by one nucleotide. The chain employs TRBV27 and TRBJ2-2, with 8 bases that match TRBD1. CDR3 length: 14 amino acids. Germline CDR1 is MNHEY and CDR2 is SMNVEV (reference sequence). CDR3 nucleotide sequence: TGTGCCGGCAGTTTCTACAGGGGGACCGGGGAGCTGTTTTTT. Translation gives CAGSFYRGTGELFF.

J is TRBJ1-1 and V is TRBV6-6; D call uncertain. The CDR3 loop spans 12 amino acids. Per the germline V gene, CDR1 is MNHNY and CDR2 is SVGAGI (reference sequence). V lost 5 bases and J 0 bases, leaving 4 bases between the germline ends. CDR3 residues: CASSTMNTEAFF. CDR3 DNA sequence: TGTGCCAGCAGTACAATGAACACTGAAGCTTTCTTT.

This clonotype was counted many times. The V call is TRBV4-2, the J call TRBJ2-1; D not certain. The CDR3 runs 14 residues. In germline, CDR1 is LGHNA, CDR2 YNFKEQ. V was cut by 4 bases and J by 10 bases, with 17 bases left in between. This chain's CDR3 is CASSLQQGGSEQFF. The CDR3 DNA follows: TGTGCCAGCAGCCTTCAACAAGGTGGTAGCGAGCAGTTCTTC.

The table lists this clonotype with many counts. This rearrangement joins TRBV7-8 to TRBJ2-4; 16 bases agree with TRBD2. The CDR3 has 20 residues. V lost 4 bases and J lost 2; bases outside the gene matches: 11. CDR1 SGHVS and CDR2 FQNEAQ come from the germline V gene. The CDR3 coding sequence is TGTGCCAGCAGCTCTTCTCCGGGACTAGCGGGGGGGAAAACCAAAAACATTCAGTACTTC. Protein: CASSSSPGLAGGKTKNIQYF.

CDR3 sequence: CASSLEVVTDTQYF. The CDR3 region has the DNA TGTGCCAGCAGCTTAGAGGTGGTCACAGATACGCAGTATTTT. The V and J genes are TRBV7-9 and TRBJ2-3; no clear D. The V gene's germline CDR1 is SEHNR and CDR2 FQNEAQ (reference sequence). With 1 base removed from V and 2 bases from J, the gap between germline ends came to 7 bases. The length of the CDR3 is 14 residues.